The clone carrying this T cell receptor (beta chain) was detected many times. The data were obtained in a study of T-cell memory formation after mild COVID-19. From 5'RACE with constant-segment primers came TCR alpha and TCR beta cDNA libraries that carried sample barcodes and UMIs. TCRdb fed the 5' RACE reads into MiXCR, producing one record per CDR3 protein. This sample has a few hundred thousand distinct CDR3 sequences; around 16% occur once, and the top ten carry 22%. The CDR3 has 16 amino acids. The trim removed 0 bases at V and 3 bases at J, leaving 5 bases unmatched. The germline CDR1 and CDR2 sequences are SGHRS and YFSETQ.

The sequence was obtained from a man aged 18 to 30 who had mild COVID-19 (a few samples of this study predate the infection). Cell type and time point are not known. This rearrangement joins TRBV5-1 to TRBJ2-3; 9 positions agree with TRBD2. The material sequenced was PBMCs or a T cell subset sorted from them (not recorded which). CDR3 sequence: CASSLDPGLATDTQYF. Here the CDR3 DNA reads TGCGCCAGCAGCTTGGATCCGGGACTAGCAACAGATACGCAGTATTTT.